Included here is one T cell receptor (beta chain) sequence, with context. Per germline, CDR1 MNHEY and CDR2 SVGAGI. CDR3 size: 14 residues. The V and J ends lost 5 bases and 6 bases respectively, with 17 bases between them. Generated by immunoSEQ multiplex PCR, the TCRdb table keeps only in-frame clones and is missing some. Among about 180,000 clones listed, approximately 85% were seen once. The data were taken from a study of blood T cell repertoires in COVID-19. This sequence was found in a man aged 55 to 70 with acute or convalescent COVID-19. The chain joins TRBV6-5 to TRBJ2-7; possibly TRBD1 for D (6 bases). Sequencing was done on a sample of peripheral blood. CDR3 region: CASSPPVQGFEQYF. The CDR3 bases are TGTGCCAGCAGTCCTCCCGTGCAGGGGTTCGAGCAGTACTTC.